This T cell receptor (beta chain) originates from a study of graft-versus-host responses after intestinal transplantation. Study in general: Each recipient received anti-thymocyte globulin induction, then tacrolimus and steroids for approximately 3 years.

J was trimmed by 0 bases and V by 5 bases; bases with no gene match: 7. Germline lookup yields CDR1 LNHDA and CDR2 SQIVND (reference sequence). CDR3 length equals 16 residues. Post-reaction, proliferating CD3+CD4+ and CD3+CD8+ responders (CFSE-low) were sorted. In its sample, this clone ranks as medium-sized. Sequenced by immunoSEQ multiplex PCR; TCRdb stores in-frame clones only, minus some. Of several thousand clones in the sample, around 26% were seen once. J is TRBJ2-7 and V is TRBV19, with 10 bases aligning to TRBD1. This material consisted of alloreactive CD4+ T cells from a mixed lymphocyte reaction culture, taken before intestinal transplant. The sample's subset: CFSE-low proliferating T cells sorted from roughly six-day pre-transplant mixed lymphocyte reaction (GvH or HvG direction). The sequence was obtained from a human patient who received an intestinal transplant. CDR3 sequence: CASSQLGQGSSYEQYF. The CDR3 coding sequence is TGTGCCAGTAGTCAATTGGGACAGGGGAGCTCCTACGAGCAGTACTTC.